The sequence of this TCR beta chain was determined in a study of blood T cell repertoires in COVID-19. Study as a whole: Whether acute or convalescent, the COVID-19 samples came from the United States, Italy and Spain. Nucleic acid was either cDNA or gDNA, and it came from T cells, B-cell-depleted T cells, or PBMCs.

This clone was seen only once. Per the study methods: Amplification from reference gene primers served as the basis for estimated nucleated cell counts. Sequencing was performed with immunoSEQ multiplex PCR; in TCRdb, only in-frame clones are kept and a portion is missing. V and J calls and clone size are given by that table; D and trimming were obtained from the DNA. The sample lists around 70,000 clones, about four fifths occurring once. The V end lost 3 bases, the J end lost 0 bases, and 7 bases lay between the germline ends. Germline assignment: CDR1 LNHDA and CDR2 SQIVND (reference sequence). The CDR3 contains 14 residues.

The TCR was taken from a human donor in a cohort sampled during active COVID-19. The chain is built from TRBV19 and TRBJ2-3, with a weak D call TRBD1 (5 bases). Sequencing was done on a sample of peripheral blood. The CDR3 is CASSIGASTDTQYF. The CDR3 DNA follows: TGTGCCAGTAGTATTGGGGCGAGCACAGATACGCAGTATTTT.